The entry below describes one TCR beta chain. What it binds is not known. The CDR3 runs to 12 residues. Germline V gives CDR1 SQVTM, CDR2 ANQGSEA. The table came from immunoSEQ multiplex PCR; TCRdb's copy has only in-frame clones and leaves some out. This table has under 35,000 clones, about three quarters appearing once. These data belong to a study of STAT3 mutations in large granular lymphocyte leukemia. Regarding the study as a whole: TCR clonotype switching after therapy occurred in about 30% of the 18 patients. Every T-LGLL patient had at least one immunodominant TCRbeta clonotype. Clonal expansion was inferred from samples taken at other timepoints.

V gene TRBV29-1 combines with J gene TRBJ1-4; D might be TRBD1 (6 bases). The sequenced sample consisted of peripheral blood mononuclear cells. The source of this sequence is a woman aged 50 to 60 with T-cell large granular lymphocyte leukemia. Some clones in this sample may be carry-over from other donors' samples. The CDR3 protein is CSTRGPNEKLFF. CDR3 DNA sequence: TGCAGTACCAGGGGCCCGAATGAAAAACTGTTTTTT.